This is a list of T cell receptor beta chains from one sample in a study of blood T cell repertoires in COVID-19. Only in-frame clones appear in the TCRdb table, and some are missing; sequencing was by immunoSEQ multiplex PCR. The sample holds 110,000 to 150,000 clones, around 88% seen once. Specimen: peripheral blood. The receptors here all came from a woman in her fifties or sixties with acute or convalescent COVID-19. Both conserved end residues are part of each CDR3. The D gene is left open where the match is weak. Clone size is given for some rows only: seen once, a few or many times, or a class if the clone is expanded.

d_call clone_size j_call v_call cdr3_aa cdr3_nt
. . TRBJ2-4 TRBV10-3 CAISEGSTSKRGAKNIQYF TGTGCCATCAGTGAGGGCTCTACTTCGAAAAGAGGAGCCAAAAACATTCAGTACTTC
. . TRBJ1-6 TRBV18 CASSPGRERNSPLHF TGTGCCAGCTCCCCGGGAAGGGAAAGGAATTCACCCCTCCACTTT
. . TRBJ2-3 TRBV4-2 CASSPLNAANTDTQYF TGTGCCAGCAGCCCCCTAAATGCGGCAAACACAGATACGCAGTATTTT
TRBD2 once TRBJ2-4 TRBV19 CASSSGLAGGLISSVKNIQYF TGTGCCAGTAGCAGTGGACTAGCGGGGGGGTTAATCTCATCGGTCAAAAACATTCAGTACTTC
. . TRBJ2-5 TRBV6-5 CASSYGGLSYETQYF TGTGCCAGCAGTTACGGCGGGTTGTCGTACGAGACCCAGTACTTC
TRBD1 . TRBJ2-5 TRBV5-4 CASSLGDRVNQETQYF TGTGCCAGCAGCTTGGGTGACAGGGTCAATCAAGAGACCCAGTACTTC
TRBD1 . TRBJ1-5 TRBV6-5 CASSARGLQPQHF TGTGCCAGCAGCGCCAGGGGGCTTCAGCCCCAGCATTTT
TRBD1 once TRBJ1-2 TRBV27 CASSSGQDIYTF TGTGCCAGCAGTTCCGGACAGGACATCTACACCTTC
. once TRBJ1-5 TRBV5-1 CASSLGTGNSNQPQHF TGCGCCAGCAGCTTGGGGACGGGGAATAGCAATCAGCCCCAGCATTTT
. . TRBJ1-5 TRBV6-5 CASTPVVSSNQPQHF TGTGCCAGCACCCCGGTAGTCTCTAGCAATCAGCCCCAGCATTTT
. . TRBJ2-6 TRBV3-1/TRBV3-2 CASSEGAGSSGANVLTF TGTGCCAGCAGCGAGGGGGCGGGGAGCTCTGGGGCCAACGTCCTGACTTTC
TRBD1 once TRBJ2-1 TRBV4-3 CASSQDTTGNPYNEQFF TGCGCCAGCAGCCAAGATACGACAGGGAACCCCTACAATGAGCAGTTCTTC
TRBD2 . TRBJ2-7 TRBV30 CAWRKPLAGRYEQYF TGTGCCTGGAGGAAGCCCCTAGCGGGGAGATACGAGCAGTACTTC
. . TRBJ1-4 TRBV15 CATSRTVKDEKLFF TGTGCCACCAGCCGGACAGTGAAGGATGAAAAACTGTTTTTT
. . TRBJ1-1 TRBV5-5 CASSLQQGFMNTEAFF TGTGCCAGCAGCCTTCAACAGGGTTTCATGAACACTGAAGCTTTCTTT
. . TRBJ2-1 TRBV6-5 CATQDGIPYNEQFF TGTGCCACCCAAGACGGGATTCCATACAATGAGCAGTTCTTC
. . TRBJ1-2 TRBV4-1 CASSQDGRVKGYTF TGCGCCAGCAGCCAAGATGGCAGGGTGAAAGGCTACACCTTC
TRBD1 . TRBJ2-5 TRBV7-2 CASSYDRGFQETQYF TGTGCCAGCAGCTACGACAGGGGGTTCCAGGAGACCCAGTACTTC
TRBD2 . TRBJ2-5 TRBV2 CASSDGGRGKETQYF TGTGCCAGCAGTGATGGAGGGAGGGGAAAAGAGACCCAGTACTTC
TRBD1 few TRBJ1-5 TRBV4-2 CASSQRDRGEGQPQHF TGTGCCAGCAGCCAGCGGGACAGGGGGGAAGGTCAGCCCCAGCATTTT
TRBD1 . TRBJ1-2 TRBV4-3 CASSPLGQGGSPYGYTF TGCGCCAGCAGCCCCCTGGGCCAGGGGGGATCCCCCTATGGCTACACCTTC
TRBD1 . TRBJ1-5 TRBV24-1 CATSDQDRGGDQPQHF TGTGCCACCAGTGATCAGGACAGGGGAGGCGATCAGCCCCAGCATTTT
TRBD2 few TRBJ2-2 TRBV28 CASSLGLAGNHLNTGELFF TGTGCCAGCAGTTTAGGGCTAGCGGGGAATCATCTCAACACCGGGGAGCTGTTTTTT
TRBD1 . TRBJ2-2 TRBV6-6 CASSPGQGTGELFF TGTGCCAGCAGTCCGGGACAGGGGACCGGGGAGCTGTTTTTT
. few TRBJ1-5 TRBV24-1 CATSKQGMDQPQHF TGTGCCACCAGTAAACAGGGAATGGATCAGCCCCAGCATTTT
TRBD2 once TRBJ2-1 TRBV9 CASSRVGTSGGIYNEQFF TGTGCCAGCAGCAGAGTAGGGACTAGCGGGGGAATTTACAATGAGCAGTTCTTC
. . TRBJ1-6 TRBV6-5 CASSYSQVPMGPLHF TGTGCCAGCAGTTACTCGCAGGTCCCGATGGGACCCCTCCACTTT
TRBD1 . TRBJ1-2 TRBV6-5 CASSYSSDRGWDGYTF TGTGCCAGCAGTTACTCGTCGGACAGGGGATGGGATGGCTACACCTTC
. . TRBJ1-1 TRBV29-1 CSVINTEAFF TGCAGCGTTATAAACACTGAAGCTTTCTTT
TRBD1 . TRBJ1-4 TRBV10-3 CAISQTGAGNEKLFF TGTGCCATCAGTCAGACAGGGGCGGGTAATGAAAAACTGTTTTTT
TRBD1 . TRBJ2-3 TRBV10-3 CAISAAGTGTTDTQYF TGTGCCATTTCTGCCGCCGGGACAGGGACCACAGATACGCAGTATTTT
TRBD1 . TRBJ2-1 TRBV19 CASSTIRQGREYNEQFF TGTGCCAGTAGTACAATCAGACAGGGACGTGAATACAATGAGCAGTTCTTC
TRBD1 . TRBJ1-4 TRBV5-1 CASSAQGGETNEKLFF TGCGCCAGCAGCGCCCAGGGGGGAGAAACTAATGAAAAACTGTTTTTT
TRBD2 . TRBJ2-1 TRBV19 CASSWTSGVGDEQFF TGTGCCAGTAGTTGGACTAGCGGGGTGGGGGATGAGCAGTTCTTC
. . TRBJ1-5 TRBV7-9 CASSFTGTLDQPQHF TGTGCCAGCAGCTTTACAGGCACCCTAGATCAGCCCCAGCATTTT
TRBD1 . TRBJ1-6 TRBV6-6 CASSPTDRSSYNSPLHF TGTGCCAGCAGTCCCACGGACAGGAGCTCCTATAATTCACCCCTCCACTTT
. . TRBJ1-1 TRBV6-2/TRBV6-3 CASSDHGGGDTEAFF TGTGCCAGCAGTGATCACGGGGGGGGTGACACTGAAGCTTTCTTT
TRBD1 . TRBJ1-2 TRBV6-6 CASSPTGGHGYTF TGTGCCAGCAGCCCGACAGGGGGCCATGGCTACACCTTC
TRBD1 . TRBJ1-2 TRBV6-5 CASSYSRQGGYTF TGTGCCAGCAGTTACTCTAGACAGGGCGGCTACACCTTC
TRBD1 . TRBJ2-7 TRBV10-3 CAISSGTENEQYF TGTGCCATCAGTTCCGGGACAGAGAACGAGCAGTACTTC
TRBD1 . TRBJ1-1 TRBV4-2 CASSQGDSNTEAFF TGTGCCAGCAGCCAGGGGGACAGCAACACTGAAGCTTTCTTT
TRBD1 once TRBJ1-2 TRBV15 CATSRDLSGGNYGYTF TGTGCCACCAGCAGAGATCTGTCAGGGGGGAACTATGGCTACACCTTC
. . TRBJ1-4 TRBV2 CASTDSLIEAGAGEKLFF TGTGCCAGCACCGACAGTCTTATTGAAGCGGGGGCTGGAGAAAAACTGTTTTTT
. . TRBJ2-5 TRBV2 CASSEIREETQYF TGTGCCAGCAGTGAAATAAGAGAGGAGACCCAGTACTTC
. . TRBJ2-5 TRBV24-1 CATSDSNPGIRETQYF TGTGCCACCAGTGATTCTAACCCAGGGATTCGAGAGACCCAGTACTTC
. . TRBJ2-5 TRBV5-6 CASGRGTQYF TGTGCCAGCGGCCGGGGGACCCAGTACTTC
. . TRBJ2-3 TRBV7-7 CASSLVPGSADTQYF TGTGCTAGCAGCTTAGTTCCGGGAAGCGCAGATACGCAGTATTTT
TRBD1 . TRBJ2-1 TRBV7-8 CASSLVGTGPREQFF TGTGCCAGCAGCTTAGTCGGGACAGGGCCAAGGGAGCAGTTCTTC
. . TRBJ2-5 TRBV7-9 CASSFVSQEQETQYF TGTGCCAGCAGCTTCGTCTCCCAGGAACAAGAGACCCAGTACTTC
. . TRBJ2-2 TRBV4-2 CASRQGAGELFF TGTGCCAGCAGACAGGGAGCCGGGGAGCTGTTTTTT
. . TRBJ2-7 TRBV10-3 CAIRTGTSPNEGVYEQYF TGTGCCATCAGGACCGGGACATCACCCAATGAGGGGGTCTACGAGCAGTACTTC
. once TRBJ2-1 TRBV6-5 CASSYSLGGVNNEQFF TGTGCCAGCAGTTACTCGCTGGGCGGGGTAAACAATGAGCAGTTCTTC
TRBD1 . TRBJ2-7 TRBV18 CASSQTGTGNSEQYF TGTGCCAGCTCACAAACCGGGACAGGAAATTCAGAGCAGTACTTC
TRBD1 . TRBJ1-3 TRBV2 CASSVRDRRNTIYF TGTGCCAGCAGTGTTCGGGACAGAAGAAACACCATATATTTT